The T cell receptor (beta chain) described here comes from a study of blood T cell repertoires in COVID-19 (TCRdb year 2020). Study-level background: Samples covering the acute and convalescent phases of COVID-19 were provided by collaborators in the United States, Italy and Spain. The samples were drawn from the first 160 participants of the ongoing ImmuneRACE study and from over 950 subjects provided by 6 global collaborators. The material from the prospective study consisted of cDNA or gDNA derived from T cells, B-cell-depleted T cells, or PBMCs. HLA class I and class II types, where available, came from metadata supplied by the sample provider rather than from assay-based typing. The repertoires were made available in a free public database intended to serve as a resource for research on the immune response to SARS-CoV-2. Subjects who had been exposed to COVID-19, were actively infected with it, or had recovered from it provided the deeply sampled blood TCRbeta repertoires that made up the dataset. Nearly every sample came with metadata listing a de-identified subject ID, COVID-19 status, age in years and sex. General study outcomes and caveats: How much clinical and demographic metadata was included differed by source and by participant, and the metadata was provided uncurated.

Participants in the prospective study were aged about 18 to 95 years, lived in some 24 United States geographic areas, and enrolled through a virtual design. In the prospective study, participants were assigned to cohorts based on the clinical history participants reported in a screening survey and a study questionnaire. In the prospective study, mobile phlebotomists collected whole blood, serum and a nasopharyngeal or oropharyngeal swab from each participant. Participants in the prospective study had the option to provide additional blood draws and questionnaires over an approximately 2-month period. Prospective study blood samples were shipped either frozen or at room temperature before DNA extraction. The CDR3 runs 12 amino acids, cysteine and phenylalanine included. The sequence is cut down to CDR3 DNA, 36 bases in frame from base 1. Trimming at the junction amounts to 8 bases on V and 6 bases on J, and the germline ends lie 10 bases apart. From a lookup of the germline V gene, CDR1 and CDR2 are KGHSH and LQKENI.

On this clone: The clone's antigen remains unknown. No base quality information exists; no much larger clone differs at one position.

The immunoSEQ Assay, a bias-controlled multiplex PCR, was used to amplify TCRbeta CDR3 regions from genomic DNA. On the authors' methods: Nucleated cell counts per sample were estimated from amplification of reference gene primers within the assay. To quantify the absolute abundance of each unique TCRbeta CDR3 rearrangement, sequence reads were collapsed and filtered. For each sample, productive Simpson clonality was calculated as the square root of Simpson's diversity index over productive rearrangements. The table comes from immuneACCESS by way of TCRdb, which keeps in-frame sequences with V and J called. Part of the clones is missing from these tables; in studies checked, under half for an unresolved V gene and the rest for unknown reasons. V and J calls and clone size are those listed in that table; D and trimming were worked out from the DNA. Counted in this sample were about 210,000 clones; around 84% of them appeared once. The top ten clones comprise 4.3% of the sample.

The sequence came from a man aged 25 to 45 with acute COVID-19. The sample taken for sequencing was PBMCs or T cells enriched from blood (not recorded which). This receptor chain uses TRBV18 and TRBJ1-4; no D gene call is confident. For the CDR3, the sequence is CASRGLDEKLFF. The DNA sequence reads TGTGCCAGCCGGGGATTAGATGAAAAACTGTTTTTT.